The 3 T cell receptor beta chains presented below share a single source sample, sequenced in a study of human T cells and chemical hapten exposure. Time point: patch test 1, 2 weeks after DPC sensitization. Treatment meaning: therapeutic diphenylcyclopropenone sensitization with weekly scalp DPC. TCRdb reprocessed the RACE reads with MiXCR, giving one entry per CDR3 protein. The sample shows 85,000 to 100,000 distinct CDR3 sequences, around 12% of them seen only once. The sequencing used whole blood, collected in connection with sensitization to the hapten diphenylcyclopropenone (DPC). These receptors were taken from a woman aged 40-49 years with alopecia areata. Some clones in this sample may be carry-over from other donors' samples.

The CDR3 DNA follows: TGTGCCAGCAGTACAGGGGACGACACCGGGGAGCTGTTTTTT. Its protein product is CASSTGDDTGELFF. The chain has TRBV6-4 and TRBJ2-2, with 7 bases matching TRBD1. The germline CDR1 and CDR2 sequences are MRHNA and SNTAGT. The V segment lost 5 bases and the J segment 3 bases; nucleotides outside the gene matches: 3. The CDR3 extends over 14 amino acids.

This clonotype has a handful of counts. The chain couples TRBV7-6 to TRBJ2-5; D perhaps matches TRBD1 (5 bases). This CDR3 spans 15 amino acids. V lost 5 bases and J 0 bases, leaving 13 bases between the germline ends. The germline CDR1 and CDR2 sequences are SGHVS and FNYEAQ. CDR3 region: CASSTKAGYQETQYF. In DNA, the CDR3 is TGTGCCAGCAGCACAAAGGCAGGGTACCAAGAGACCCAGTACTTC.

DNA for the CDR3: TGTGCCAGCAGCGATAGTTGGGTTACAGATACGCAGTATTTT. It codes for CASSDSWVTDTQYF. V usage is TRBV7-2 and J usage is TRBJ2-3; the D is unclear. This CDR3 has 14 amino acids. From germline, CDR1 is SGHTA and CDR2 FQGNSA. V lost 5 bases and J lost 3, with 12 bases in between.